These T cell receptor beta chains were read from a single sample in a study of type 1 and type 2 diabetes patients. TCRdb re-derived calls from the multiplex PCR reads in MiXCR, one entry per CDR3 protein. Altogether 270,000 or so distinct CDR3 sequences are present, around 47% being singletons, with the ten largest covering about 13%. Sequenced material: peripheral blood mononuclear cells (PBMCs). These TCRs come from a man younger than 30 with type 2 diabetes. Both conserved end residues are part of each CDR3. D genes are given only for firm matches. Some rows mark clone size as missing; the rest say once, few, many or name a class of expanded clone.

d_call j_call v_call clone_size cdr3_aa cdr3_nt
. TRBJ1-6 TRBV28 . CSSSSGGFSPLHF TGCTCCAGCAGTTCCGGAGGGTTTTCACCCCTCCACTTT
. TRBJ1-5 TRBV7-8 few CASSLVPGPPMEPQHF TGTGCCAGCAGCTTAGTTCCGGGTCCCCCCATGGAGCCCCAGCATTTT
. TRBJ1-5 TRBV7-2 . CASSYRGGSNQPQHF TGTGCCAGCAGTTACCGGGGCGGAAGCAATCAGCCCCAGCATTTT
. TRBJ2-2 TRBV15 . CATSRSFLTGELFF TGTGCCACCAGCAGGAGTTTCCTGACCGGGGAGCTGTTTTTT
. TRBJ1-2 TRBV4-1 . CASSPQGDGYTF TGTGCCAGCAGCCCTCAAGGAGATGGCTACACCTTC
. TRBJ1-2 TRBV12-3/TRBV12-4 . CASSLRGGRGSNYGYTF TGTGCCAGCAGTTTAAGGGGGGGAAGGGGTTCCAACTATGGCTACACCTTC
TRBD2 TRBJ2-7 TRBV14 . CASSQALAGGADEQYF TGTGCCAGCAGCCAAGCACTAGCGGGAGGTGCAGACGAGCAGTACTTC
. TRBJ1-5 TRBV6-2/TRBV6-3 few CASSSHLRRRNQPQHF TGTGCCAGCAGTTCGCACCTAAGACGTCGCAATCAGCCCCAGCATTTT
. TRBJ1-2 TRBV29-1 few CSGNPIARDGYTF TGCAGCGGAAATCCTATAGCGAGGGACGGCTACACCTTC
TRBD1 TRBJ2-5 TRBV15 . CAVGTGSGETQYF TGTGCCGTGGGGACAGGGTCTGGAGAGACCCAGTACTTC
. TRBJ1-1 TRBV10-3 . CASSEGDSRRLNTEAFF TGTGCCAGCAGTGAAGGTGACAGCCGACGACTGAACACTGAAGCTTTCTTT
. TRBJ1-1 TRBV3-1 . CASSHTTPRDTEAFF TGTGCCAGCAGCCATACGACCCCAAGGGACACTGAAGCTTTCTTT
. TRBJ2-5 TRBV7-2 . CASSLGLLATQETQYF TGTGCCAGCAGCTTAGGCCTGTTAGCGACACAAGAGACCCAGTACTTC
. TRBJ2-2 TRBV7-8 . CASSLEGGAGTGELFF TGTGCCAGCAGCTTAGAGGGAGGAGCCGGCACCGGGGAGCTGTTTTTT
. TRBJ1-4 TRBV30 few CACGWGDEKLFF TGTGCCTGCGGGTGGGGGGATGAAAAACTGTTTTTT
. TRBJ1-1 TRBV5-1 . CASSLATFAENTEAFF TGCGCCAGCAGCTTGGCCACGTTTGCGGAGAACACTGAAGCTTTCTTT
. TRBJ2-7 TRBV28 . CASSIRDLVYEQYF TGTGCCAGCAGTATCCGGGATTTGGTCTACGAGCAGTACTTC
. TRBJ1-1 TRBV4-1 . CASSYDRRNTEAFF TGCGCCAGCAGCTACGACAGGCGGAACACTGAAGCTTTCTTT
. TRBJ2-1 TRBV19 . CASSRDDSSEQFF TGTGCCAGTAGTAGAGACGACAGTTCTGAGCAGTTCTTC
. TRBJ2-3 TRBV13 . CASSLLGTTYTDTQYF TGTGCCAGCAGCTTACTCGGAACTACCTACACAGATACGCAGTATTTT
TRBD1 TRBJ2-5 TRBV10-3 many CAISASGTGLETQYF TGTGCCATCAGTGCCTCCGGGACAGGGTTGGAGACCCAGTACTTC
TRBD1 TRBJ2-3 TRBV20-1 . CSATDRGQGTDAQYF TGCAGTGCCACAGACAGGGGCCAAGGCACAGATGCGCAGTATTTT
TRBD1 TRBJ2-7 TRBV2 . CASSLVGQGLWAYEQYF TGTGCCAGCAGTTTGGTGGGACAGGGTCTTTGGGCCTACGAGCAGTACTTC
TRBD1 TRBJ1-2 TRBV2 many CASRDGTGDGYTF TGTGCCAGCAGGGATGGGACAGGCGATGGCTACACCTTC
TRBD2 TRBJ2-7 TRBV7-2 . CASTMGGGPFEQYF TGTGCCAGCACCATGGGGGGAGGGCCTTTCGAGCAGTACTTC
. TRBJ2-7 TRBV7-2 few CASSTQYYEQYF TGTGCCAGCAGCACTCAGTACTACGAGCAGTACTTC
. TRBJ2-5 TRBV19 . CASSRARTPQETQYF TGTGCCAGTAGTCGAGCTAGAACGCCCCAAGAGACCCAGTACTTC
TRBD2 TRBJ2-7 TRBV20-1 few CSASPGGEQYF TGCAGTGCAAGTCCGGGGGGCGAGCAGTACTTC
. TRBJ2-5 TRBV2 many CASRQSPERNF TGTGCCAGCAGGCAAAGTCCCGAGAGGAACTTC
TRBD1 TRBJ2-5 TRBV2 . CASSTGTEEETQYF TGTGCCAGCAGTACCGGGACAGAAGAGGAGACCCAGTACTTC
. TRBJ2-7 TRBV20-1 . CSARDIATGSEQYF TGCAGTGCTAGAGATATCGCAACGGGGTCCGAGCAGTACTTC
. TRBJ2-1 TRBV7-2 . CASRRAVGNEQFF TGTGCCAGCAGGAGGGCGGTGGGCAATGAGCAGTTCTTC
. TRBJ2-5 TRBV6-1 . CASIGWGTQYF TGTGCCAGCATTGGTTGGGGGACCCAGTACTTC
. TRBJ2-7 TRBV2 many CASSALDREGEQYF TGTGCCAGCAGTGCTCTAGACAGGGAGGGCGAGCAGTACTTC
. TRBJ2-5 TRBV7-2 few CASSLGLWGFGAQYF TGTGCCAGCAGCTTAGGTCTGTGGGGGTTCGGGGCCCAGTACTTC
. TRBJ2-5 TRBV2 . CAGAPQSETQYF TGTGCCGGAGCACCGCAGTCGGAGACCCAGTACTTC
. TRBJ2-7 TRBV28 . CASSLVSGTGPYEQYF TGTGCCAGCAGTTTAGTCTCGGGAACAGGGCCGTACGAGCAGTACTTC
. TRBJ2-7 TRBV6-6 few CASSYMAIPPSEQYF TGTGCCAGCAGTTACATGGCTATACCCCCCAGCGAGCAGTACTTC
. TRBJ1-2 TRBV18 . CASSPQTDGYTF TGTGCCAGCTCACCACAGACAGATGGCTACACCTTC
. TRBJ2-7 TRBV2 few CASTERREDHEQYF TGTGCCAGCACGGAACGGCGGGAAGACCACGAGCAGTACTTC
. TRBJ2-5 TRBV13 . CASSLYGTKNKETQYF TGTGCCAGCAGCTTATACGGGACCAAGAATAAAGAGACCCAGTACTTC
TRBD2 TRBJ2-7 TRBV20-1 once CKSPPGLAGGPGREQYF TGCAAAAGCCCCCCGGGACTAGCGGGAGGGCCAGGAAGGGAGCAGTACTTC
TRBD1 TRBJ1-4 TRBV4-1 . CASRARGLEKLFF TGCGCCAGCAGGGCCAGGGGGTTAGAAAAACTGTTTTTT
TRBD1 TRBJ1-4 TRBV2 few CASRKVGQGRTNEKLFF TGTGCCAGCAGGAAAGTGGGACAGGGGCGCACTAATGAAAAACTGTTTTTT
. TRBJ2-3 TRBV6-5 . CASSEIPQVFTDTQYF TGTGCCAGCAGTGAAATTCCACAGGTTTTCACAGATACGCAGTATTTT
. TRBJ2-7 TRBV20-1 few CSARYWDSYEQYF TGCAGTGCTAGATATTGGGACTCCTACGAGCAGTACTTC
. TRBJ2-7 TRBV29-1 . CSVFRGEQYF TGCAGCGTGTTCAGGGGCGAGCAGTACTTC
TRBD2 TRBJ2-7 TRBV10-1 few CASSRDYVSEQYF TGCGCCAGCAGCAGGGACTATGTCTCCGAGCAGTACTTC
. TRBJ2-6 TRBV19 few CATRDTRSGANVLTF TGTGCCACGCGGGACACTAGGTCTGGGGCCAACGTCCTGACTTTC
. TRBJ1-1 TRBV30 . CAWSEQLMNTEAFF TGTGCCTGGAGTGAACAGCTTATGAACACTGAAGCTTTCTTT
TRBD2 TRBJ2-1 TRBV9 . CASSVRSGRSYNEQFF TGTGCCAGCAGCGTACGTAGCGGGAGGTCCTACAATGAGCAGTTCTTC
TRBD1 TRBJ2-7 TRBV5-5 . CASSLWGGQGGYEQYF TGTGCCAGCAGCTTGTGGGGGGGACAGGGAGGATACGAGCAGTACTTC
TRBD1 TRBJ2-5 TRBV7-2 . CASSPGTGGKETQYF TGTGCCAGCAGCCCCGGGACAGGGGGAAAGGAGACCCAGTACTTC
. TRBJ1-2 TRBV28 . CASSTNEQGRNGYTF TGTGCCAGCAGTACCAACGAACAGGGTCGGAATGGCTACACCTTC
. TRBJ2-7 TRBV29-1 . CSVEDGSSYEQYF TGCAGCGTTGAAGACGGCAGCTCCTACGAGCAGTACTTC
TRBD1 TRBJ2-5 TRBV2 . CASSLVQGTQETQYF TGTGCCAGCAGTTTAGTACAGGGGACCCAAGAGACCCAGTACTTC